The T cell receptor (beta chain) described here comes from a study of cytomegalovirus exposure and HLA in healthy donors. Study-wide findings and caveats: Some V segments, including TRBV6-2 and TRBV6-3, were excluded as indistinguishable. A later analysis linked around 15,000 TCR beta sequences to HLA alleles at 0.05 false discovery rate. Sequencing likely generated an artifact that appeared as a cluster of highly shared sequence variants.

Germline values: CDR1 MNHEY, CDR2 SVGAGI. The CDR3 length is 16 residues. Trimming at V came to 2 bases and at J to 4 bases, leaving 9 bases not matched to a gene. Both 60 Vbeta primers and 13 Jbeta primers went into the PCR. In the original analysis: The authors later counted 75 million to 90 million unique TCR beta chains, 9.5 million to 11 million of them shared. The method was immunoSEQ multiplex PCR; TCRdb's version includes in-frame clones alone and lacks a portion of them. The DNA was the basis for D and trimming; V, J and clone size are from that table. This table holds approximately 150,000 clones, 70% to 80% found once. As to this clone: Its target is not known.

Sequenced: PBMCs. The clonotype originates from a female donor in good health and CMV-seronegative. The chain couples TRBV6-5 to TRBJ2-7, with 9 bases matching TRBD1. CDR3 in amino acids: CASSYDSGTGSYEQYF. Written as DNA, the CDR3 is TGTGCCAGCAGTTACGACTCTGGGACAGGGTCGTACGAGCAGTACTTC.